The rows below give T cell receptor beta chains drawn from one sample of a study of T cells after yellow fever vaccination. One entry per CDR3 protein, called by TCRdb with MiXCR from the 5' RACE reads. The repertoire consists of about 240,000 distinct CDR3 sequences, with 6.9% occurring once and the leading ten covering roughly 0.93%. The starting material was CD4+ T cells sorted from PBMCs, obtained 15 days after the yellow fever booster vaccination. Receptors were obtained from a man aged 30-40 years who received the YFV17D yellow fever vaccine. Both conserved end residues are part of each CDR3. Each record gives: V gene, clone size, J gene, D gene, CDR3 DNA, CDR3 protein. The D gene is left open where the match is weak. The size of a clone is reported for some rows only, either as once, few or many, or as a class for expanded clones.

v_call: TRBV4-3
clone_size: few
j_call: TRBJ2-1
d_call: -
cdr3_nt: TGCGCCAGCAGCCAACGATTACTAGCTCGGGGATCCTACAATGAGCAGTTCTTC
cdr3_aa: CASSQRLLARGSYNEQFF

v_call: TRBV6-5
clone_size: -
j_call: TRBJ1-1
d_call: -
cdr3_nt: TGTGCCAGCAGTTACACATCCGGGGGGGGCTCGACTGAAGCTTTCTTT
cdr3_aa: CASSYTSGGGSTEAFF

v_call: TRBV6-5
clone_size: many
j_call: TRBJ2-1
d_call: TRBD2
cdr3_nt: TGTGCCAGCAGTTTTACTAGCGGGAGGGTACTACGTGAGCAGTTCTTC
cdr3_aa: CASSFTSGRVLREQFF

v_call: TRBV7-2
clone_size: few
j_call: TRBJ2-7
d_call: -
cdr3_nt: TGTGCCAGCAGCGTAGGACCCACGGCCACCTACGAGCAGTACTTC
cdr3_aa: CASSVGPTATYEQYF

v_call: TRBV5-1
clone_size: -
j_call: TRBJ2-5
d_call: -
cdr3_nt: TGCGCCAGCAGATGGGGACCCGAGGGGAGGGAGACCCAGTACTTC
cdr3_aa: CASRWGPEGRETQYF

v_call: TRBV28
clone_size: many
j_call: TRBJ1-4
d_call: -
cdr3_nt: TGTGCCAGCAGGGTAACTAATGAAAAACTGTTTTTT
cdr3_aa: CASRVTNEKLFF

v_call: TRBV10-2
clone_size: many
j_call: TRBJ2-1
d_call: -
cdr3_nt: TGCGCCAGCAGTGTTCTTGCGATCTACAATGAGCAGTTCTTC
cdr3_aa: CASSVLAIYNEQFF

v_call: TRBV5-5
clone_size: -
j_call: TRBJ2-6
d_call: -
cdr3_nt: TGTGCCAGCAGCGGAGGGGGGAACTCTGGGGCCAACGTCCTGACTTTC
cdr3_aa: CASSGGGNSGANVLTF

v_call: TRBV5-4
clone_size: -
j_call: TRBJ2-3
d_call: -
cdr3_nt: TGTGCCAGCAGCTTGGCCTCGACCGTTCGCACAGATACGCAGTATTTT
cdr3_aa: CASSLASTVRTDTQYF

v_call: TRBV5-6
clone_size: few
j_call: TRBJ2-1
d_call: TRBD2
cdr3_nt: TGTGCCAGCGGCTTGGCTAGCGGGTTTGAGCAGTTCTTC
cdr3_aa: CASGLASGFEQFF

v_call: TRBV20-1
clone_size: few
j_call: TRBJ2-7
d_call: TRBD2
cdr3_nt: TGCAGTGCTCGCAGCGGGAGTCACTACGAGCAGTACTTC
cdr3_aa: CSARSGSHYEQYF

v_call: TRBV5-4
clone_size: few
j_call: TRBJ2-1
d_call: TRBD2
cdr3_nt: TGTGCCAGCAGCCTACTCCTAGCGGAGTCGAATGAGCAGTTCTTC
cdr3_aa: CASSLLLAESNEQFF

v_call: TRBV5-1
clone_size: many
j_call: TRBJ2-7
d_call: -
cdr3_nt: TGCGCCAGCAGCTTGGGACTAGTCGATTCCGAGCAGTACTTC
cdr3_aa: CASSLGLVDSEQYF

v_call: TRBV7-2
clone_size: many
j_call: TRBJ1-2
d_call: -
cdr3_nt: TGTGCCAGCAGCGTCGCCGGGGGCTACACCTTC
cdr3_aa: CASSVAGGYTF

v_call: TRBV5-1
clone_size: few
j_call: TRBJ2-3
d_call: TRBD1
cdr3_nt: TGCGCCAGCAGCTATTCTTCTCCGGACAGGGGCCTAAATACGCAGTATTTT
cdr3_aa: CASSYSSPDRGLNTQYF

v_call: TRBV4-3
clone_size: few
j_call: TRBJ1-6
d_call: -
cdr3_nt: TGCGCCAGCAGCCAATCCGGGGCAGGGCCTAATTCACCCCTCCACTTT
cdr3_aa: CASSQSGAGPNSPLHF

v_call: TRBV19
clone_size: many
j_call: TRBJ1-1
d_call: TRBD1
cdr3_nt: TGTGCCAGTAGGGACAGGGGCGGGAACACTGAAGCTTTCTTT
cdr3_aa: CASRDRGGNTEAFF

v_call: TRBV5-4
clone_size: many
j_call: TRBJ2-1
d_call: -
cdr3_nt: TGTGCCAGCAAAAACTTTGGAACAGGCGGTGAGCAGTTCTTC
cdr3_aa: CASKNFGTGGEQFF

v_call: TRBV5-1
clone_size: few
j_call: TRBJ2-2
d_call: -
cdr3_nt: TGCGCCAGCAGCTTGGCTAGAACGAACACCGGGGAGCTGTTTTTT
cdr3_aa: CASSLARTNTGELFF

v_call: TRBV18
clone_size: few
j_call: TRBJ2-3
d_call: TRBD2
cdr3_nt: TGTGCCAGCTCACCAGGACTAGCGGGGTTACAGGGCACAGATACGCAGTATTTT
cdr3_aa: CASSPGLAGLQGTDTQYF

v_call: TRBV5-1
clone_size: -
j_call: TRBJ2-1
d_call: -
cdr3_nt: TGCGCCAGCAGCTTAGGGGACACCTACAATGAGCAGTTCTTC
cdr3_aa: CASSLGDTYNEQFF

v_call: TRBV5-1
clone_size: many
j_call: TRBJ2-3
d_call: -
cdr3_nt: TGCGCCAGCAGCCCCGCGGAAGATACGCAGTATTTT
cdr3_aa: CASSPAEDTQYF

v_call: TRBV29-1
clone_size: few
j_call: TRBJ2-3
d_call: -
cdr3_nt: TGCAGCGTTGAAGAGTTAGCGGGCACAGATACGCAGTATTTT
cdr3_aa: CSVEELAGTDTQYF

v_call: TRBV6-2/TRBV6-3
clone_size: many
j_call: TRBJ2-1
d_call: TRBD1
cdr3_nt: TGTGCCAGCAGGGTGACAGGGCTATACAATGAGCAGTTCTTC
cdr3_aa: CASRVTGLYNEQFF

v_call: TRBV29-1
clone_size: many
j_call: TRBJ2-3
d_call: -
cdr3_nt: TGCAGCGTTGAGACCGGCACAGATACGCAGTATTTT
cdr3_aa: CSVETGTDTQYF

v_call: TRBV20-1
clone_size: many
j_call: TRBJ2-5
d_call: -
cdr3_nt: TGCAGTGCTACCCGCCCACAGGGAGTGGAGACCCAGTACTTC
cdr3_aa: CSATRPQGVETQYF

v_call: TRBV6-2/TRBV6-3
clone_size: -
j_call: TRBJ2-1
d_call: -
cdr3_nt: TGTGCCAGCAGTTACTCGCCGGGGGGCCTCTCCTACAATGAGCAGTTCTTC
cdr3_aa: CASSYSPGGLSYNEQFF

v_call: TRBV4-3
clone_size: -
j_call: TRBJ2-1
d_call: -
cdr3_nt: TGCGCCAGCAGCCAAGATCGGGGGAGTTGGAATGAGCAGTTCTTC
cdr3_aa: CASSQDRGSWNEQFF

v_call: TRBV4-3
clone_size: few
j_call: TRBJ2-1
d_call: TRBD2
cdr3_nt: TGCGCCAGCAGCCAAGAATTAGCGCCTAGCGGCAACAATGAGCAGTTCTTC
cdr3_aa: CASSQELAPSGNNEQFF

v_call: TRBV3-1
clone_size: many
j_call: TRBJ2-7
d_call: -
cdr3_nt: TGTGCCAGCAGCGGGGTCTCACAGGCCAAGCAGTACTTC
cdr3_aa: CASSGVSQAKQYF

v_call: TRBV6-1
clone_size: few
j_call: TRBJ2-3
d_call: -
cdr3_nt: TGTGCCAGCAAAAGGGGTAGAAGCACAGATACGCAGTATTTT
cdr3_aa: CASKRGRSTDTQYF

v_call: TRBV6-5
clone_size: many
j_call: TRBJ2-1
d_call: TRBD2
cdr3_nt: TGTGCCAGCAGTTCCCTAGCGGGACTCGGGTACAATGAGCAGTTCTTC
cdr3_aa: CASSSLAGLGYNEQFF

v_call: TRBV10-2
clone_size: -
j_call: TRBJ2-1
d_call: TRBD2
cdr3_nt: TGCGCCAGCAGTGAGCCGGGACTAGCGGAGTACAATGAGCAGTTCTTC
cdr3_aa: CASSEPGLAEYNEQFF

v_call: TRBV20-1
clone_size: few
j_call: TRBJ2-7
d_call: -
cdr3_nt: TGCAGTGCTTCGTTCCAGACAGCTACCTACGAGCAGTACTTC
cdr3_aa: CSASFQTATYEQYF

v_call: TRBV20-1
clone_size: few
j_call: TRBJ1-1
d_call: -
cdr3_nt: TGCAGTGCTAGACTGGGGGCGTATCTGAACACTGAAGCTTTCTTT
cdr3_aa: CSARLGAYLNTEAFF

v_call: TRBV4-3
clone_size: few
j_call: TRBJ2-3
d_call: TRBD2
cdr3_nt: TGCGCCAGCAGCCAAAATAGCGGGGGGCGAGATACGCAGTATTTT
cdr3_aa: CASSQNSGGRDTQYF

v_call: TRBV5-5
clone_size: -
j_call: TRBJ1-2
d_call: -
cdr3_nt: TGTGCCAGCAGCTTGGTTGGGACTGGCTACACCTTC
cdr3_aa: CASSLVGTGYTF

v_call: TRBV12-5
clone_size: many
j_call: TRBJ1-1
d_call: TRBD1
cdr3_nt: TGTGCTAGTGGTTTGGGGACAGGGGCGAAGTCCGCTGAAGCTTTCTTT
cdr3_aa: CASGLGTGAKSAEAFF

v_call: TRBV7-2
clone_size: -
j_call: TRBJ2-7
d_call: TRBD2
cdr3_nt: TGTGCCAGCAGCTTAAGGTTTCTAGCGGAGAGGCAGTACTTC
cdr3_aa: CASSLRFLAERQYF

v_call: TRBV30
clone_size: many
j_call: TRBJ2-7
d_call: TRBD1
cdr3_nt: TGTGCCTGGACCCGGGACAGGGGTTACGAGCAGTACTTC
cdr3_aa: CAWTRDRGYEQYF

v_call: TRBV14
clone_size: many
j_call: TRBJ2-7
d_call: -
cdr3_nt: TGTGCCAGCAGCCCCCAGGGCGAGGAGCAGTACTTC
cdr3_aa: CASSPQGEEQYF

v_call: TRBV4-3
clone_size: few
j_call: TRBJ1-1
d_call: -
cdr3_nt: TGCGCCAGCAGCCAAGAATGGGGGGCGAACACTGAAGCTTTCTTT
cdr3_aa: CASSQEWGANTEAFF